This TCR beta chain was recorded in a study of immune cell composition in non-small cell lung cancer (dated by TCRdb to about 2017). Some background on the complete study: To assign histologic subtype, which was mostly lung adenocarcinoma or squamous cell carcinoma, H&E was combined with p63, CK5, Napsin A and TTF-1 immunohistochemistry. Using Adaptive Biotechnologies, the researchers ran TCR-beta sequencing on around 35 paired NSCLC tumour and non-adjacent lung specimens, along with about two dozen tumour-only specimens. For supplementary cohort #1, made up of 10 lung adenocarcinoma cases, paired tumour/lung TCR-beta sequencing was done and TIL populations were generated so that tumour reactivity could be assessed. Four tumour specimens that had TCR-beta data belonged to rare histological subtypes and were left out of the subtype comparisons.

V is pruned by 5 bases and J by 12 bases, leaving 10 bases of the junction without a gene match. The CDR3 numbers 13 residues from cysteine through phenylalanine. The read is trimmed to its CDR3 DNA, 39 bases read in frame from base 1. The germline V gene encodes CDR1 SEHNR and CDR2 FQNEAQ (reference sequence). A two-step multiplex PCR was used to amplify TCR-beta CDR3 regions from genomic DNA, and Illumina-compatible adaptors were added in the second step. TCR-beta immunosequencing was performed on an Illumina platform as a commercial immunoSEQ service. The paper's data handling went like this. Repertoires were summarised as Top 10 Clones, the percentage of T-cell templates from the ten most frequent sequences, and productive clonality. Productive clonality ranged from 0 to 1, with 1 indicating a monoclonal population. Tumour-associated clones were defined as sequences comprising at least 0.1% of tumour T-cell templates but absent from matched non-adjacent lung, identified via log10 scatter plots. Student's t-tests were used for two-group comparisons, ANOVA for comparisons across stages, and linear regression for relationships, with analyses done in GraphPad Prism7 and R. What TCRdb holds here is the immuneACCESS table cut down to in-frame rearrangements. Part of the clones is not present; checked against another copy, under half of the missing clones reflect an unresolved V gene, and the others are unexplained. D and trimming were read from the DNA, whereas the V and J calls and clone size are those reported in that table. For this sample there are about 13,000 clones; around 75% appear just once. Roughly an eighth of the sample is in the top ten clones.

Genomic DNA was isolated with the QIAamp DNA kit from frozen aliquots of single-cell suspensions that had not been sorted. Tumour samples were surgically resected non-small cell lung cancer tissue. Tissues arrived within 2 hours of resection and were immediately processed into single-cell suspensions. Tissue was mechanically dissociated and enzymatically digested with DNase I, collagenase I and hyaluronidase for roughly 28 minutes at 37 °C, then filtered and RBC-lysed. The research as a whole found: No significant correlation was found between tumour TCR-beta clonality and smoking pack-years. Lung squamous cell carcinoma tumours had significantly higher Top 10 clone scores and productive clonality than lung adenocarcinoma tumours. In roughly 11 adenocarcinoma cases, a strong correlation was found between maximal tumour-associated clone frequency and TIL tumour reactivity, whereas no such correlation was found between overall clonality and TIL tumour reactivity. Tumour-associated clones >0.5% occurred in nearly half of NSCLC cases: around 36% of adenocarcinomas versus around 79% of squamous carcinomas. The reactivity cohort contained only 10 to 11 cases, and the tumour-reactive clones were not shown to have sequences in common with the dominant in vivo tumour-associated clones.

For this clone: Its antigen is unknown. It has no much larger one-base neighbor in the sample; base qualities were not kept.

This receptor chain uses TRBV7-9 and TRBJ2-4, with 7 central nucleotides matching TRBD1. The TCR was taken from a human donor with non-small cell lung cancer. Sequencing was carried out using lung tumor tissue. CDR3 sequence: CASSPQGTGSQYF. The DNA is as follows: TGTGCCAGCAGCCCACAGGGGACGGGCAGTCAGTACTTC.